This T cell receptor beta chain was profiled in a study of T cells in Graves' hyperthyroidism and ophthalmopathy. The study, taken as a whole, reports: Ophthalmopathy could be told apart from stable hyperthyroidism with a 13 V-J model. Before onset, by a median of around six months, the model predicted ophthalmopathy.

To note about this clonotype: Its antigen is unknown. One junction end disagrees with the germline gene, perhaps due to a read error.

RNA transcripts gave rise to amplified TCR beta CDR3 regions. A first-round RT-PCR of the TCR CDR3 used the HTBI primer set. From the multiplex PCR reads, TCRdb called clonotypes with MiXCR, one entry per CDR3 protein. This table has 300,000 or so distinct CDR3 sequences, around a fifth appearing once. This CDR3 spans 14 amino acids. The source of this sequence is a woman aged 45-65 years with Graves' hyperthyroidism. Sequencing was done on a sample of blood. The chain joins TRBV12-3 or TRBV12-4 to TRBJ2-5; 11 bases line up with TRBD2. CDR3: CASRLAGGPETQYF. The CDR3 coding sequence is TGTGCCAGCAGATTAGCGGGGGGGCCAGAGACCCAGTACTTC.